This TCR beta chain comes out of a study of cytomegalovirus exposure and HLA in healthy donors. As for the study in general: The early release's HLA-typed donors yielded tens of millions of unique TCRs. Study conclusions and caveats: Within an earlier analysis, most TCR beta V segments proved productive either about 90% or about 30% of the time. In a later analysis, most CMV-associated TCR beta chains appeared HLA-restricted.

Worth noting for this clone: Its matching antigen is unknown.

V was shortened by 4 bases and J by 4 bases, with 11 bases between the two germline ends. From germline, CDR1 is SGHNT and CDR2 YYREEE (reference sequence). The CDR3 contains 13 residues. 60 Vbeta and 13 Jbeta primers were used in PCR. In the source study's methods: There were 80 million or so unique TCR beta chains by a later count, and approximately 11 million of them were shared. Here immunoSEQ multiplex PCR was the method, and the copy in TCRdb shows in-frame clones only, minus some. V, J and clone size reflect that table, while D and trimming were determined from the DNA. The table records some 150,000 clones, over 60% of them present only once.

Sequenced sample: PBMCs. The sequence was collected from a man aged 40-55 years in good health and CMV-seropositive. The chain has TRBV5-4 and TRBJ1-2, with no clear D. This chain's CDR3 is CASSDGLRYGYTF. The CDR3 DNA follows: TGTGCCAGCAGCGATGGACTGCGCTATGGCTACACCTTC.